These 6 T cell receptor beta chains were sequenced from one sample in a study of beta chain features in type 1 diabetes. Of the isolated RNA, all was reverse transcribed, and so the sequenced material was expressed TCRB transcripts. Repertoires were generated with immunoSEQ multiplex PCR, while TCRdb's copy carries only in-frame clones and drops some. Altogether about 150,000 clones are present, about 9.1% being singletons, with the ten largest covering about 2.1%. The specimen was central memory CD4+ T cells from blood. The receptors originated from a young woman in good health.

This clone showed up just a few times. The J gene is TRBJ1-1, the V gene TRBV14; D is unclear. Germline V CDR1 and CDR2: SGHDN, FVKESK. CDR3 length: 13 amino acids. V dropped 3 bases and J dropped 12 bases, with 17 bases sitting between them. CDR3 protein: CASSQPGSRITFF. The CDR3 DNA follows: TGTGCCAGCAGCCAGCCCGGATCTAGAATTACTTTCTTT.

V usage is TRBV5-4 and J usage is TRBJ2-1, with 8 nucleotides matching TRBD2. The CDR3 runs 15 residues. CDR1 SGHNT and CDR2 YYREEE come from the germline V gene (reference sequence). J gave up 3 bases and V 1 base, and 3 bases lay outside the gene matches. The CDR3 loop reads CASSLKLADYNEQFF. The CDR3 DNA reads TGTGCCAGCAGCTTGAAACTAGCGGACTACAATGAGCAGTTCTTC.

The J gene is TRBJ2-7, the V gene TRBV18, with D maybe TRBD1 (6 bases). The CDR3 runs to 13 residues. V lost 4 bases and J lost 3, with 10 bases in between. Germline CDR1 and CDR2: KGHSH and LQKENI. DNA for the CDR3: TGTGCCAGCTCACGGCCACAGGGCTACGAGCAGTACTTC. Translation: CASSRPQGYEQYF.

The chain has TRBV4-2 and TRBJ2-5; TRBD2 aligns across 11 bases. The germline CDR1 and CDR2 sequences are LGHNA and YNFKEQ. The CDR3 contains 16 residues. The V gene end was trimmed by 3 bases and the J gene end by 1 base; junction bases not matched to a gene: 4. The CDR3 coding sequence is TGTGCCAGCAGCCAGGGGCTAGCGGGGGGCCAAGAGACCCAGTACTTC. Its protein product is CASSQGLAGGQETQYF.

The gene calls are TRBV5-1 and TRBJ1-2; D perhaps matches TRBD1 (6 bases). The CDR3 is made up of 14 amino acids. Germline CDR1 and CDR2: SGHRS and YFSETQ. V was trimmed by 1 base and J by 5 bases, leaving 12 bases between them. CDR3 DNA sequence: TGCGCCAGCAGCTTGTCAGGGGACGAGTATGGCTACACCTTC. Translating gives CASSLSGDEYGYTF.

The chain carries TRBV7-6 and TRBJ2-7; D is perhaps TRBD1 (6 bases). Germline V CDR1 and CDR2: SGHVS, FNYEAQ. V lost 5 bases, J lost 3 bases, and 14 bases lay in between. This CDR3 is built from 14 residues. In nucleotides, the CDR3 is TGTGCCAGCAGCCTAAGGGGGTCCCGCTACGAGCAGTACTTC. This gives the protein CASSLRGSRYEQYF.